The 18 T cell receptor beta chains below were found in one sample sequenced in a study of neoadjuvant nivolumab and ipilimumab in lung cancer. Sequencing was performed with immunoSEQ multiplex PCR; in TCRdb, only in-frame clones are kept and a portion is missing. In the table there are fewer than 35,000 clones, over 80% of which are singletons. The sequenced sample was peripheral blood, obtained before neoadjuvant nivolumab, alone or with ipilimumab. The receptors derive from an adult with non-small cell lung cancer.

There are a few counts of this clone. CDR3 bases: TGTGCCAGCAGCTTAGGAGGGGGGAAATCACCCCTCCACTTT. Translated, it gives CASSLGGGKSPLHF. The chain couples TRBV11-2 to TRBJ1-6, with TRBD1 as a possible D gene (6 bases). V lost 1 base to trimming and J lost 10 bases, with 11 bases between them. This CDR3 contains 14 residues. Germline assignment: CDR1 SGHAT and CDR2 FQNNGV.

This chain connects TRBV28 to TRBJ2-1; tentative D call: TRBD1 (5 bases). CDR1 MDHEN and CDR2 SYDVKM come from the germline V gene. V lost 5 bases and J 11 bases, leaving 10 bases between the germline ends. The CDR3 has 11 residues. The CDR3 loop is CASSQDRKQFF. The CDR3, as DNA: TGTGCCAGCAGTCAAGACAGAAAGCAGTTCTTC.

This clone was counted a few times. J is TRBJ1-3 and V is TRBV27; TRBD1 matches 7 bases. The V segment lost 2 bases and the J segment 0 bases; nucleotides outside the gene matches: 4. Germline V gene data show CDR1 as MNHEY and CDR2 as SMNVEV (reference sequence). This CDR3 contains 16 residues. The CDR3 loop reads CASSLNRGYSGNTIYF. Written as DNA, the CDR3 is TGTGCCAGCAGTTTAAACAGGGGCTACTCTGGAAACACCATATATTTT.

The rearrangement links TRBV19 to TRBJ2-3; 8 nucleotides align to TRBD2. Trimming removed 8 bases from V and 4 bases from J; junction bases left unmatched: 5. Germline V lookup: CDR1 LNHDA, CDR2 SQIVND (reference sequence). The CDR3 runs 13 residues. The CDR3 region has the DNA TGTGCCAGTGGGACCGGGGGGGCAGATACGCAGTATTTT. Protein sequence: CASGTGGADTQYF.

The rearrangement links TRBV9 to TRBJ1-5, with a tentative D call TRBD1 (5 bases). V was trimmed by 0 bases and J by 4 bases, leaving 5 bases between them. CDR1 SGDLS and CDR2 YYNGEE come from the germline V gene. The CDR3 loop spans 13 amino acids. CDR3 sequence: CASSVGTNQPQHF. The DNA for the CDR3 is TGTGCCAGCAGCGTAGGGACAAATCAGCCCCAGCATTTT.

The V gene is TRBV7-2, the J gene TRBJ1-1; tentative D call: TRBD1 (6 bases). The V end was cut by 3 bases, the J end by 4 bases, with 12 bases between. The germline gives CDR1 SGHTA, CDR2 FQGNSA. CDR3 length: 14 residues. CDR3 protein: CASSFSRGGTEAFF. CDR3 nucleotides: TGTGCCAGCAGCTTTTCCCGAGGGGGCACTGAAGCTTTCTTT.

The genes are TRBV7-9 and TRBJ2-3; the D call may be TRBD1 or TRBD2 (5 bases each). This CDR3 region has 15 residues. Trimming left V 5 bases short and J 0 bases short, with 12 bases between. Germline V gives CDR1 SEHNR, CDR2 FQNEAQ (reference sequence). The CDR3 here is CASSHDWGSTDTQYF. The CDR3 bases are TGTGCCAGCAGCCACGACTGGGGGAGCACAGATACGCAGTATTTT.

CDR3 sequence: CASSLSETSPLHF. In DNA form, the CDR3 reads TGTGCCAGCAGCTTATCGGAGACTTCACCCCTCCACTTT. The rearrangement joins TRBV7-9 to TRBJ1-6; no reliable D call. CDR1 and CDR2 (germline): SEHNR, FQNEAQ (reference sequence). This CDR3 has 13 residues. V was cut by 2 bases and J by 9 bases, with 8 bases left in between.

The genes are TRBV7-2 and TRBJ2-4; D is unclear. Germline CDR1 is SGHTA and CDR2 is FQGNSA. With 5 bases removed from V and 3 bases from J, the gap between germline ends came to 17 bases. This CDR3 comprises 16 residues. CDR3 amino acids: CASSDTPSVIKNIQYF. The CDR3 DNA sequence: TGTGCCAGCAGCGATACACCGAGCGTGATCAAAAACATTCAGTACTTC.

This sequence joins TRBV5-4 and TRBJ1-6, with D possibly TRBD1 on 5 matching bases. This CDR3 is 14 amino acids long. CDR1 and CDR2 from the germline V gene are SGHNT and YYREEE (reference sequence). Trimming cost V 1 base and J 7 bases, with 9 bases left between them. CDR3 DNA sequence: TGTGCCAGCAGCTTGCAGGGCCCCAATTCACCCCTCCACTTT. This codes for CASSLQGPNSPLHF.

The chain joins TRBV5-1 to TRBJ2-1; D gene ambiguous. Germline V gene lookup returns CDR1 SGHRS and CDR2 YFSETQ. The CDR3 is 15 residues long. Trimming shortened V by 0 bases and J by 2 bases, and 9 bases separated the two germline ends. The CDR3 DNA reads TGCGCCAGCAGCTTGGTGGCGTTCGCCTACAATGAGCAGTTCTTC. Residues: CASSLVAFAYNEQFF.

The chain couples TRBV14 to TRBJ2-2, with D maybe TRBD2 (6 bases). Trimming cost V 5 bases and J 7 bases, with 17 bases left between them. Germline assignment: CDR1 SGHDN and CDR2 FVKESK. The CDR3 is made up of 15 amino acids. CDR3 loop: CASSSYGGAGGELFF. CDR3 sequence (DNA): TGTGCCAGCAGCTCCTATGGCGGGGCGGGCGGGGAGCTGTTTTTT.

The chain combines TRBV29-1 with TRBJ1-3; the D is unclear. Germline values: CDR1 SQVTM, CDR2 ANQGSEA. This CDR3 has 14 residues. Trimming removed 4 bases from V and 4 bases from J, with 14 bases in between. The DNA of the CDR3 is TGCAGCGTTGGATTGGGATCTGGGGGAAACACCATATATTTT. Its protein product is CSVGLGSGGNTIYF. Full variable domain (remainder filled in from reference TRBV29-1 and TRBJ1-3): SAVISQKPSRDICQRGTSLTIQCQVDSQVTMMFWYRQQPGQSLTLIATANQGSEATYESGFVIDKFPISRPNLTFSTLTVSNMSPEDSSIYLCSVGLGSGGNTIYFGEGSWLTVV.

There are a few counts of this clone. This sequence joins TRBV7-2 and TRBJ1-5, with unresolved D. Trimming shortened V by 5 bases and J by 2 bases, and 10 bases separated the two germline ends. The CDR3 loop spans 14 amino acids. CDR1 SGHTA and CDR2 FQGNSA come from the germline V gene. In DNA form, the CDR3 reads TGTGCCAGCAGCCTCGGGCGAGGCAATCAGCCCCAGCATTTT. Translating gives CASSLGRGNQPQHF.

CDR3: CASVGSGANVLTF. CDR3 DNA: TGTGCCTCAGTGGGTTCTGGGGCCAACGTCCTGACTTTC. The V and J genes are TRBV28 and TRBJ2-6; D ambiguous. This CDR3 is built from 13 residues. The V end lost 11 bases, the J end lost 1 base, and 9 bases lay between the germline ends. The germline V gene encodes CDR1 MDHEN and CDR2 SYDVKM.

V is TRBV7-9 and J is TRBJ1-1; TRBD1 might be the D (6 bases). The CDR3 runs to 17 residues. V lost 1 base to trimming and J lost 0 bases, with 15 bases between them. Germline assignment: CDR1 SEHNR and CDR2 FQNEAQ (reference sequence). CDR3 amino acids: CASSLDLLTGMNTEAFF. The CDR3 DNA is TGTGCCAGCAGCTTAGACCTCCTGACAGGCATGAACACTGAAGCTTTCTTT.

CDR3 region: CAIREASGAGNEQFF. In nucleotides, the CDR3 is TGTGCCATCAGGGAGGCCAGCGGGGCGGGGAATGAGCAGTTCTTC. The J gene is TRBJ2-1, the V gene TRBV10-3; 7 nucleotides match TRBD2. Germline assignment: CDR1 ENHRY and CDR2 SYGVKD. The CDR3 consists of 15 residues. The V gene end was trimmed by 6 bases and the J gene end by 7 bases; junction bases not matched to a gene: 12.

This chain joins TRBV28 and TRBJ1-2; tentative D call: TRBD1 (6 bases). This CDR3 comprises 15 residues. Per germline, CDR1 MDHEN and CDR2 SYDVKM. Trimming removed 2 bases from V and 5 bases from J, with 15 bases in between. CDR3 amino acids: CASSLIQDRPYGYTF. Here the CDR3 DNA reads TGTGCCAGCAGTTTAATCCAAGACAGGCCTTATGGCTACACCTTC.